This T cell receptor (beta chain) derives from a study of blood T cell repertoires in COVID-19. Study as a whole: Collection of acute and convalescent COVID-19 samples took place in the United States, Italy and Spain. The analysed material was cDNA or gDNA that came from T cells, B-cell-depleted T cells, or PBMCs.

In its sample, this clone was seen once. Study processing details: Reference gene primer amplification in the assay estimated nucleated cell counts. Sequencing was performed with immunoSEQ multiplex PCR; in TCRdb, only in-frame clones are kept and a portion is missing. From that table come the V and J calls and clone size; the DNA was used to work out D and trimming. The sample lists 36,000 or so clones; 80% to 90% were seen once. Germline V CDR1 and CDR2: MDHEN, SYDVKM. The CDR3 contains 13 residues. The germline V and J ends were trimmed by 5 bases and 6 bases, with 12 bases remaining between them. Material for sequencing was peripheral blood. The source of this sequence is a woman between 65 and 79 years old with active COVID-19. The rearrangement joins TRBV28 to TRBJ2-3; maybe TRBD2 (6 bases). The CDR3 DNA reads TGTGCCAGCAGTCAGGGACTCCGGGATACGCAGTATTTT. Its protein is CASSQGLRDTQYF.